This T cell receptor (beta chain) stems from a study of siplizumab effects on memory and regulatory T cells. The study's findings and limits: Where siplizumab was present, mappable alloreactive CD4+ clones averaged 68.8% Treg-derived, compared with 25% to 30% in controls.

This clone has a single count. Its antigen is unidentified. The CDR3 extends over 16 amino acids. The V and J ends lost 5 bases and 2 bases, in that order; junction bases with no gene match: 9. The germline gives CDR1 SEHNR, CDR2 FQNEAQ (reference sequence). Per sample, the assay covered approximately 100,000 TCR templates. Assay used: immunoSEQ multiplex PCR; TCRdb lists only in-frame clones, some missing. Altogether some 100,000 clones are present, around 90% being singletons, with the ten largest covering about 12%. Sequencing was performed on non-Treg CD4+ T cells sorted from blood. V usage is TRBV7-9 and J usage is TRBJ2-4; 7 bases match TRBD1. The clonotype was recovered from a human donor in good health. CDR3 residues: CASSLQLTGSKNIQYF. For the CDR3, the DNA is TGTGCCAGCAGCCTCCAACTGACAGGGTCCAAAAACATTCAGTACTTC.